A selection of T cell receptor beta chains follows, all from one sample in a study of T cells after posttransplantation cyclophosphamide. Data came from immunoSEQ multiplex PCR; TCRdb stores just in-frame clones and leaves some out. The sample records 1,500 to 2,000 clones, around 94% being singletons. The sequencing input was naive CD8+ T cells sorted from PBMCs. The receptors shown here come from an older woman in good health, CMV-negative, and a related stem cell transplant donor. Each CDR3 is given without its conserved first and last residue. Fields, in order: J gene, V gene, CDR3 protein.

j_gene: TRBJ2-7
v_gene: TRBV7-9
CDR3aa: ASSSSFSSYEQY

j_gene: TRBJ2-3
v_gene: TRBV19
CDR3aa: ASSMRAGGVGTGTDTQY

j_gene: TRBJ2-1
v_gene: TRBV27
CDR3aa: ASSGQGIYNEQF

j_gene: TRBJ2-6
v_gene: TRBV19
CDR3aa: ASAQQGGSGANVLT

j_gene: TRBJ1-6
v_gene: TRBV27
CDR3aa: ASSYGRGNKVLH

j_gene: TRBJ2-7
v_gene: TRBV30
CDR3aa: AWTPPWAEQY

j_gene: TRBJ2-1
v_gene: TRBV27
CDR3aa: ASSPSGGDEQF

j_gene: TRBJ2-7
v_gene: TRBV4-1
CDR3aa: ASSQLGLAGTLYEQY

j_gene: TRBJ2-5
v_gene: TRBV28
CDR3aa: ASRRGGQETQY

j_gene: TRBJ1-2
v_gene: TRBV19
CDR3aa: ASSVSTVHLFGYT

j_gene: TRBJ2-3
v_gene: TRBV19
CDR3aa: ATKSLDTQY

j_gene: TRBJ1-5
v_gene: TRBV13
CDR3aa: ASSSSRDRVDQPQH

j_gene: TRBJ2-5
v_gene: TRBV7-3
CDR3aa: ASSLNSGGVETQY